The entry that follows covers one TCR beta chain sequence. In germline, CDR1 is SGHRS, CDR2 YFSETQ. Trimming shortened V by 2 bases and J by 8 bases, and 14 bases separated the two germline ends. The CDR3 has 14 amino acids. The data stem from a study of shared clonotypes between healthy human individuals. Memory CD4+ cells were the fraction left after CD45RA+ naive selection. The protocol was immunoSEQ multiplex PCR, while the TCRdb copy is restricted to in-frame clones and leaves out a portion. The table includes 1.6 million or so clones, 98% to 99% detected once. The specimen was naive CD4+ T cells sorted from blood. Subset meaning: CD45RA+ positively selected. This chain links TRBV5-1 with TRBJ2-1; the D gene could be TRBD1 or TRBD2 (5 bases each). This clonotype was sampled from a man in his thirties or forties in good health. The CDR3 is CASSLRGAGDEQFF. In DNA, the CDR3 is TGCGCCAGCAGCTTAAGAGGGGCCGGCGATGAGCAGTTCTTC. Looking up the rest from reference TRBV5-1 and TRBJ2-1 gives the full variable domain: KAGVTQTPRYLIKTRGQQVTLSCSPISGHRSVSWYQQTPGQGLQFLFEYFSETQRNKGNFPGRFSGRQFSNSRSEMNVSTLELGDSALYLCASSLRGAGDEQFFGPGTRLTVL.